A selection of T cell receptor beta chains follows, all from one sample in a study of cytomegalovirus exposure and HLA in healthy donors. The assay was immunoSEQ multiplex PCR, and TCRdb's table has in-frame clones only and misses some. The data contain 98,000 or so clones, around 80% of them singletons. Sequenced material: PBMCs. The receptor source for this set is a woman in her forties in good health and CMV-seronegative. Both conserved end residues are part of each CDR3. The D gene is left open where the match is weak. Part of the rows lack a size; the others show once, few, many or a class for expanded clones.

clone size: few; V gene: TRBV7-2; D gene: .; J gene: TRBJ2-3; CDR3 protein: CASSLVGTRTDTQYF; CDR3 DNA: TGTGCCAGCAGCTTAGTAGGAACCAGGACAGATACGCAGTATTTT
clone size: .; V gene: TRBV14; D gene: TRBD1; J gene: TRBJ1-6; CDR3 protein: CASSQAGTGLSFLNSPLHF; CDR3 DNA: TGTGCCAGCAGCCAGGCCGGGACAGGGCTGTCATTCCTCAATTCACCCCTCCACTTT
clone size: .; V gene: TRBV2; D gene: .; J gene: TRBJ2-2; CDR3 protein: CASTVHTGELFF; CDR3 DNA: TGTGCCAGCACAGTGCACACCGGGGAGCTGTTTTTT
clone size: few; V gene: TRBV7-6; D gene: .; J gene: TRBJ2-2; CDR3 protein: CASSSGLLRGGELFF; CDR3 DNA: TGTGCCAGCAGCTCGGGACTCCTGCGGGGCGGGGAGCTGTTTTTT
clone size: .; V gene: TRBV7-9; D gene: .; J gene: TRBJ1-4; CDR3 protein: CSSSLGGENEKLFF; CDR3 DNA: TGTTCCAGCAGCTTGGGGGGGGAAAATGAAAAACTGTTTTTT
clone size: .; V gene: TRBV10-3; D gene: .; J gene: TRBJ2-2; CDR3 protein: CAISDWGRPTGELFF; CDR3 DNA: TGTGCCATCAGTGATTGGGGCAGACCCACCGGGGAGCTGTTTTTT
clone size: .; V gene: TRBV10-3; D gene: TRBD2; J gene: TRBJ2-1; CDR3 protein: CAISAALAPPFNEQFF; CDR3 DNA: TGTGCCATCAGTGCGGCACTAGCGCCCCCGTTCAATGAGCAGTTCTTC
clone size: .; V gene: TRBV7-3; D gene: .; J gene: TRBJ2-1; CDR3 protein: CASSLNGGGNEQFF; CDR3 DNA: TGTGCCAGCAGCTTAAACGGGGGAGGCAATGAGCAGTTCTTC
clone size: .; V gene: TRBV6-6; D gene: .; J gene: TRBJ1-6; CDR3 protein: CASSYGPRDNSPLHF; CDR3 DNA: TGTGCCAGCAGTTACGGGCCCAGAGATAATTCACCCCTCCACTTT
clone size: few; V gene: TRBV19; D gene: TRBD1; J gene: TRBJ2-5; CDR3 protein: CASSPRTGGRPGETQYF; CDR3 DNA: TGTGCCAGTAGTCCGCGGACAGGGGGTCGCCCCGGGGAGACCCAGTACTTC
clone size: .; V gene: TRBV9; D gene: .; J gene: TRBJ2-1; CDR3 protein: CASSAQLGSYRRPYNEQFF; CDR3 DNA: TGTGCCAGCAGCGCCCAACTAGGATCCTATCGACGGCCCTACAATGAGCAGTTCTTC
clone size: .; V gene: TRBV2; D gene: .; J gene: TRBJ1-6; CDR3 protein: CASSLTGNSPLHF; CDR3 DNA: TGTGCCAGCAGTCTGACGGGAAATTCACCCCTCCACTTT
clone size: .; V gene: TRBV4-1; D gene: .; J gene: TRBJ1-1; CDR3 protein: CASSQGQNREAFF; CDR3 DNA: TGCGCCAGCAGCCAAGGCCAGAACCGTGAAGCTTTCTTT
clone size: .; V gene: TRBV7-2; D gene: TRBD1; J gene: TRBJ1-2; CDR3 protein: CASSLGRGRGYTF; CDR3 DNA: TGTGCCAGCAGCTTAGGCAGGGGGCGCGGCTACACCTTC
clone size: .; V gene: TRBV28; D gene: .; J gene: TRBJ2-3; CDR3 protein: CASVKSTERDTQYF; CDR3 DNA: TGTGCCAGCGTTAAATCGACAGAGAGAGATACGCAGTATTTT
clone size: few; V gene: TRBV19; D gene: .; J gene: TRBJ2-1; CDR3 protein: CATRRAGVGNEQFF; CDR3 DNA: TGTGCCACTCGGAGGGCCGGGGTGGGAAATGAGCAGTTCTTC
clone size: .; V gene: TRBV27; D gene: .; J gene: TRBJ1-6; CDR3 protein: CASIPTGGGNNSPLHF; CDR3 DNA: TGTGCCAGCATTCCTACGGGTGGGGGCAACAATTCACCCCTCCACTTT
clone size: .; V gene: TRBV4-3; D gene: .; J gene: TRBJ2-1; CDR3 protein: CASSQVSGTPNEQFF; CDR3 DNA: TGCGCCAGCAGCCAAGTAAGCGGCACACCTAATGAGCAGTTCTTC
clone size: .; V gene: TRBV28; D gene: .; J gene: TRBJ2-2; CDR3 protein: CATSGLDTGELFF; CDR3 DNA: TGTGCCACCTCGGGACTTGACACCGGGGAGCTGTTTTTT
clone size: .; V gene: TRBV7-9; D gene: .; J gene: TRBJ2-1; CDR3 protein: CASSRLQEYNEQFF; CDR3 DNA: TGTGCCAGCAGTCGTTTACAGGAGTACAATGAGCAGTTCTTC
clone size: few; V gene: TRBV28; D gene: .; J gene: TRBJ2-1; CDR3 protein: CASSIQLEHGEQFF; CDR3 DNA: TGTGCCAGCAGTATCCAACTAGAGCACGGTGAGCAGTTCTTC
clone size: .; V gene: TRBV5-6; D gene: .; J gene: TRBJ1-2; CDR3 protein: CASSQGLVLKGYTF; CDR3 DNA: TGTGCCAGCAGCCAGGGGCTTGTACTGAAGGGCTACACCTTC
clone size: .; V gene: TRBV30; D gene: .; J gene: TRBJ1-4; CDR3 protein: CAWDQGSSTEKLFF; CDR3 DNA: TGTGCCTGGGATCAGGGATCGAGCACCGAAAAACTGTTTTTT
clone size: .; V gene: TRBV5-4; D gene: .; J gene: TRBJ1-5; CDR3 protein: CASSLGTASNQPQHF; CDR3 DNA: TGTGCCAGCAGCTTGGGGACAGCGTCCAATCAGCCCCAGCATTTT
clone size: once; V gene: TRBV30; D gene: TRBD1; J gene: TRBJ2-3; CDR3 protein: CAWSWDSYTDTQYF; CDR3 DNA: TGTGCCTGGAGTTGGGACAGTTACACAGATACGCAGTATTTT
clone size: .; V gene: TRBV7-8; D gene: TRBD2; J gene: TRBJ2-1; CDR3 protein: CASLSGRVYNEQFF; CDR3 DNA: TGTGCCAGCCTCAGCGGGAGGGTCTACAATGAGCAGTTCTTC
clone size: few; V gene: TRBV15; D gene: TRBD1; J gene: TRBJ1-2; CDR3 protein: CATSRASGGEGYTF; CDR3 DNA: TGTGCCACCAGCAGAGCCTCAGGGGGCGAGGGCTACACCTTC
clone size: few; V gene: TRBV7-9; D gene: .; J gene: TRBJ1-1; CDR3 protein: CSSSLARTEAFF; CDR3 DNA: TGTTCCAGCAGCTTAGCGAGGACTGAAGCTTTCTTT
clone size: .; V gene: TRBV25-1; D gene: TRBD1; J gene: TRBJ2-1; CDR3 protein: CASSPRDPQGQGEQFF; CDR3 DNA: TGTGCCAGCAGCCCCAGGGACCCACAGGGGCAGGGTGAGCAGTTCTTC
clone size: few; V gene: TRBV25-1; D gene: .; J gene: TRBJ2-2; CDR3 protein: CASSPLGVSSGELFF; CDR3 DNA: TGTGCCAGCAGTCCACTCGGGGTTAGCTCCGGGGAGCTGTTTTTT
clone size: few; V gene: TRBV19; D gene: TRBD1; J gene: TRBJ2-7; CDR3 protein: CASSKSRGYEQYF; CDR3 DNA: TGTGCCAGTTCCAAGTCCAGGGGGTACGAGCAGTACTTC
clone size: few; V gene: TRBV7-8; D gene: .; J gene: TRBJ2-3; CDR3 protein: CASSLEGRGGGTQYF; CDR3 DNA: TGTGCCAGCAGCTTAGAGGGCAGGGGTGGCGGTACGCAGTATTTT
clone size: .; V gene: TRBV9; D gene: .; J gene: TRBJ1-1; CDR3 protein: CASSAGGWNTEAFF; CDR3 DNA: TGTGCCAGCAGCGCGGGGGGATGGAACACTGAAGCTTTCTTT
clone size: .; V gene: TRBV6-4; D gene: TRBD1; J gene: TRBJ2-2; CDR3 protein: CASSPGQGYTGELFF; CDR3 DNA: TGTGCCAGCAGTCCGGGACAGGGATACACCGGGGAGCTGTTTTTT
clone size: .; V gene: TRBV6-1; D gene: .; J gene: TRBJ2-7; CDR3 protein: CASSAGGTAAYEQYF; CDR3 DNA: TGTGCCAGCAGTGCCGGCGGGACAGCCGCCTACGAGCAGTACTTC
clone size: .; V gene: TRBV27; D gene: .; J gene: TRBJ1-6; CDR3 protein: CASSEDRANSPLHF; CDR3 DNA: TGTGCCAGCAGTGAGGACAGAGCTAATTCACCCCTCCACTTT
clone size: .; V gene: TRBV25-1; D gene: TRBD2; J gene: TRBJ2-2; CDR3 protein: CASSETSGVTGELFF; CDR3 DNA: TGTGCCAGCAGTGAAACTAGCGGGGTCACCGGGGAGCTGTTTTTT
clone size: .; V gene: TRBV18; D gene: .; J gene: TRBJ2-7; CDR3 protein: CASSPSGDLYYEQYF; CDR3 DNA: TGTGCCAGCTCACCGTCAGGGGACCTCTACTACGAGCAGTACTTC
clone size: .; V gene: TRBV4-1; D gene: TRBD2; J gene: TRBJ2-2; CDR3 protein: CASSQDPGLLLSRELFF; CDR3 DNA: TGCGCCAGCAGCCAAGATCCGGGACTATTGCTTTCGCGGGAGCTGTTTTTT
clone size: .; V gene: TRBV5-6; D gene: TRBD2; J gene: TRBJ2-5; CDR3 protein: CASSRQSGRQTQYF; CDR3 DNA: TGTGCCAGCAGCCGGCAGAGCGGGAGGCAGACCCAGTACTTC
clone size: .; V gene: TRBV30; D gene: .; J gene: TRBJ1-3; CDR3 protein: CAWSVAFGNTIYF; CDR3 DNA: TGTGCCTGGAGTGTTGCCTTCGGTAACACCATATATTTT
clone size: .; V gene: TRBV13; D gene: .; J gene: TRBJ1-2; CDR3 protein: CASSLGGAVGYTF; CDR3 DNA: TGTGCCAGCAGCTTAGGGGGGGCCGTTGGCTACACCTTC
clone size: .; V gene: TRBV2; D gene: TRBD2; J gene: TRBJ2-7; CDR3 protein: CASSVPGLAGGPAPSEQYF; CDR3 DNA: TGTGCCAGCAGTGTCCCGGGACTAGCGGGAGGGCCGGCCCCCTCCGAGCAGTACTTC
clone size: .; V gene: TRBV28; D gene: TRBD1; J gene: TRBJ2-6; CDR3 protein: CASSFILGTGGAGANVLTF; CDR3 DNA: TGTGCCAGCAGTTTCATCCTCGGGACAGGGGGCGCTGGGGCCAACGTCCTGACTTTC
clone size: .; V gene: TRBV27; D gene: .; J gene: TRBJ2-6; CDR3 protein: CASRGFSGANVLTF; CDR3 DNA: TGTGCCAGCCGAGGGTTTTCTGGGGCCAACGTCCTGACTTTC
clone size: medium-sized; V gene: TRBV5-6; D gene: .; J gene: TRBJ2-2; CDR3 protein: CASSSRFSGELFF; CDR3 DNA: TGTGCCAGCAGCTCCCGGTTTTCCGGGGAGCTGTTTTTT
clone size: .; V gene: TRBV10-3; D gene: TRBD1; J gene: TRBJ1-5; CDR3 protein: CAISESGTGNQPQHF; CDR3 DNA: TGTGCCATCAGTGAGTCGGGGACAGGGAATCAGCCCCAGCATTTT
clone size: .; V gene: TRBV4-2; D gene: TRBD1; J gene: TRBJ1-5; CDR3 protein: CASSDQGDQPQHF; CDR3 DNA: TGTGCCAGCAGTGATCAGGGGGATCAGCCCCAGCATTTT
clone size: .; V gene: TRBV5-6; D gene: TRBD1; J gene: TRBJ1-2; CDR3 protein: CASQVVSGGLYGYTF; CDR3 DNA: TGTGCCAGCCAGGTCGTGTCAGGGGGGCTCTATGGCTACACCTTC
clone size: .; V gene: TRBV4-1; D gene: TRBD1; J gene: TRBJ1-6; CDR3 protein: CASSQGVLDRGFTPLHF; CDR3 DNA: TGCGCCAGCAGCCAAGGTGTCTTGGACAGGGGCTTTACACCCCTCCACTTT
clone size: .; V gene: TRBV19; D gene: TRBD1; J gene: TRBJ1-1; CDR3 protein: CASRDDRGRRQAFF; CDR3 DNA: TGTGCCAGTAGGGACGACAGGGGACGGCGTCAAGCTTTCTTT
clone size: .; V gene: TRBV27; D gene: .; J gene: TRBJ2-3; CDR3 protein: CASSRRGPDTQYF; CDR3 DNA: TGTGCCAGCAGCAGGAGGGGACCAGATACGCAGTATTTT
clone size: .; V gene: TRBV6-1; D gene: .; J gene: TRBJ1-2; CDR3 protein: CASRLPTGALYGYTF; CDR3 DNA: TGTGCCAGCAGACTACCGACAGGTGCTCTCTATGGCTACACCTTC
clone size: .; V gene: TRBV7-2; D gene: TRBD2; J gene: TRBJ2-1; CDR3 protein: CASRAGGRQFF; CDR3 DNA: TGTGCCAGCAGGGCGGGAGGGCGACAGTTCTTC
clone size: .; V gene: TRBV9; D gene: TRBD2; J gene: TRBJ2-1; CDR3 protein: CASSGGGVYNEQFF; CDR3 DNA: TGTGCCAGCAGCGGGGGGGGAGTTTACAATGAGCAGTTCTTC
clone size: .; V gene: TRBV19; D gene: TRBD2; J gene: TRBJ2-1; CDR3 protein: CASSVAGGAYNEQFF; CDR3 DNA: TGTGCCAGTAGTGTAGCGGGAGGTGCCTACAATGAGCAGTTCTTC
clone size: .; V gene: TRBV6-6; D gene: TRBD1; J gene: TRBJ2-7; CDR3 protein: CASNEPGQGSYEQYF; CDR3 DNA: TGTGCCAGCAACGAACCGGGACAGGGGTCCTACGAGCAGTACTTC
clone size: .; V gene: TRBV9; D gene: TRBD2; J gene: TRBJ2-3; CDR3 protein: CASSVLAGVGHTQYF; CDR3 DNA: TGTGCCAGCAGCGTACTAGCGGGAGTTGGGCATACGCAGTATTTT
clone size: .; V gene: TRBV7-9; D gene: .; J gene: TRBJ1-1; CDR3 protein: CSSSLLGQAFF; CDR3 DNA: TGTTCCAGCAGCTTATTGGGCCAAGCTTTCTTT